The 21 T cell receptor beta chains below were found in one sample sequenced in a study of blood T cell repertoires in COVID-19. Repertoires were generated with immunoSEQ multiplex PCR, while TCRdb's copy carries only in-frame clones and drops some. This sample has 250,000 to 400,000 clones, with roughly 90% found just once. Sequenced sample: peripheral blood. The receptor set was obtained from a woman in her twenties or thirties with COVID-19, enrolled during active disease.

This sequence joins TRBV19 and TRBJ1-1, with TRBD1 identical over 7 bases. Looked up from germline, CDR1 is LNHDA and CDR2 is SQIVND (reference sequence). With 7 bases clipped from V and 7 bases from J, the junction kept 9 bases outside the gene matches. The CDR3 covers 13 residues. DNA of the CDR3: TGTGCCAGTACCCTCAGAGGGGACAGTGAAGCTTTCTTT. Translated: CASTLRGDSEAFF.

Details on this clone: A read error may account for a junction end that differs from germline. V is TRBV5-1 and J is TRBJ1-1; no reliable D call. Germline V gene sequence: CDR1 SGHRS, CDR2 YFSETQ. This CDR3 region has 14 residues. The CDR3 is CASSPDVRNTGAFF. CDR3 DNA: TGCGCCAGCAGCCCCGATGTCAGGAACACTGGAGCTTTCTTT.

V gene TRBV18 combines with J gene TRBJ1-1; 8 nucleotides agree with TRBD1. This CDR3 is 14 amino acids long. Germline V gene lookup returns CDR1 KGHSH and CDR2 LQKENI. Losses at the gene ends were 6 bases for V and 6 bases for J; bases not matched to a gene: 9. CDR3 sequence: CASSLQGGKAEAFF. The DNA of the CDR3 is TGTGCCAGCTCGCTACAGGGGGGTAAGGCTGAAGCTTTCTTT. Drawing the rest from reference TRBV18 and TRBJ1-1, the complete variable domain is NAGVMQNPRHLVRRRGQEARLRCSPMKGHSHVYWYRQLPEEGLKFMVYLQKENIIDESGMPKERFSAEFPKEGPSILRIQQVVRGDSAAYFCASSLQGGKAEAFFGQGTRLTVV.

The chain carries TRBV7-6 and TRBJ1-3, with no clear D. The CDR3 is 16 residues long. Per the germline V gene, CDR1 is SGHVS and CDR2 is FNYEAQ. V was trimmed by 4 bases and J by 7 bases, leaving 20 bases between them. Written as DNA, the CDR3 is TGTGCCAGCAGCTCAATCTCGAGCTTACGGGAGAACACCATATATTTT. It specifies CASSSISSLRENTIYF.

The chain has TRBV7-8 and TRBJ1-6; no firm D call. Germline values: CDR1 SGHVS, CDR2 FQNEAQ. V was shortened by 5 bases and J by 11 bases, with 16 bases between the two germline ends. The CDR3 totals 14 residues. The CDR3 protein is CASSPRQAQAPLHF. In nucleotides, the CDR3 is TGTGCCAGCAGCCCCAGGCAGGCTCAAGCACCCCTCCACTTT.

The chain joins TRBV7-2 to TRBJ2-1; TRBD1 aligns across 7 bases. In germline, CDR1 is SGHTA, CDR2 FQGNSA. The J segment lost 4 bases and the V segment lost 5 bases, leaving 8 bases of the junction unmatched. The CDR3 loop spans 15 amino acids. The CDR3 spells CASSARDRQYNEQFF. In nucleotides, the CDR3 is TGTGCCAGCAGCGCCCGGGACAGACAGTACAATGAGCAGTTCTTC.

The chain links TRBV9 to TRBJ2-5, with 10 positions matching TRBD2. The trim removed 0 bases at V and 5 bases at J, leaving 4 bases unmatched. The CDR3 totals 15 residues. CDR1 SGDLS and CDR2 YYNGEE come from the germline V gene. The CDR3 spells CASSVEGTSEETQYF. CDR3 DNA: TGTGCCAGCAGCGTAGAAGGGACTAGCGAGGAGACCCAGTACTTC.

The chain has TRBV13 and TRBJ2-4; TRBD2 agrees at 11 bases. The length of the CDR3 is 20 residues. V lost 5 bases, J lost 2 bases, and 17 bases stayed unmatched. Germline CDR1 and CDR2: PRHDT and FYEKMQ (reference sequence). The CDR3 coding sequence is TGTGCCAGCAGCGCCCCAGGAGAATTCGGGACTAGCGGATCCAAAAACATTCAGTACTTC. This encodes CASSAPGEFGTSGSKNIQYF.

J is TRBJ1-1 and V is TRBV20-1; 7 bases align to TRBD1. The V segment lost 4 bases and the J segment 7 bases; nucleotides outside the gene matches: 3. From germline, CDR1 is DFQATT and CDR2 SNEGSKA (reference sequence). CDR3 length equals 11 residues. Written as DNA, the CDR3 is TGCAGTGCTAAAGGGACAGATGAAGCTTTCTTT. It encodes CSAKGTDEAFF.

The CDR3 spells CASSYPPGLAGGVTGELFF. The CDR3 DNA sequence: TGTGCCAGCAGTTACCCTCCGGGACTAGCGGGAGGTGTCACCGGGGAGCTGTTTTTT. This chain links TRBV6-2 or TRBV6-3 with TRBJ2-2; TRBD2 matches at 15 bases. CDR3 length equals 19 residues. CDR1 MNHEY and CDR2 SVGEGT come from the germline V gene. With V trimmed by 2 bases and J by 4 bases, 8 bases remained unmatched.

V usage is TRBV11-2 and J usage is TRBJ2-5; 7 bases are shared with TRBD2. There are 17 residues in the CDR3. CDR1 is SGHAT, CDR2 FQNNGV, per germline. Trimming at V came to 5 bases and at J to 0 bases, leaving 12 bases not matched to a gene. The CDR3 coding sequence is TGTGCCAGCAGCCCAGGACTAGTTGGCCTAAACCAAGAGACCCAGTACTTC. This codes for CASSPGLVGLNQETQYF.

This clone was observed once. The chain couples TRBV7-9 to TRBJ1-6; 8 nucleotides agree with TRBD1. Looked up from germline, CDR1 is SEHNR and CDR2 is FQNEAQ (reference sequence). The J segment lost 5 bases and the V segment lost 5 bases, leaving 2 bases of the junction unmatched. This CDR3 is 14 amino acids long. In DNA, the CDR3 is TGTGCCAGCAGCAAGGGACAGGATAATTCACCCCTCCACTTT. Amino acids: CASSKGQDNSPLHF.

This clone was counted a single time. V is TRBV19 and J is TRBJ1-1; D gene ambiguous. The CDR3 consists of 14 residues. V was trimmed by 0 bases and J by 6 bases, leaving 11 bases between them. The germline gives CDR1 LNHDA, CDR2 SQIVND (reference sequence). As DNA, the CDR3 is TGTGCCAGTAGTATAGATCGAGAGAGGTCTGAAGCTTTCTTT. This codes for CASSIDRERSEAFF.

In regard to this clone: Mismatch with germline at one junction end may stem from a read error. V is TRBV11-2 and J is TRBJ1-3; tentatively, D is TRBD1 (6 bases). The CDR3 totals 11 residues. Germline V lookup: CDR1 SGHAT, CDR2 FQNNGV. The DNA of the CDR3 is TGTGCCAGCAGCTATAACAGGGACCCCTTTTTT. This codes for CASSYNRDPFF. Full variable domain (outside the CDR3, taken from reference TRBV11-2 and TRBJ1-3): EAGVAQSPRYKIIEKRQSVAFWCNPISGHATLYWYQQILGQGPKLLIQFQNNGVVDDSQLPKDRFSAERLKGVDSTLKIQPAKLEDSAVYLCASSYNRDPFFGEGSWLTVV.

The chain carries TRBV6-2 or TRBV6-3 and TRBJ2-1; 7 bases match TRBD2. The CDR3 is 14 amino acids. Trimming cost V 6 bases and J 2 bases; bases outside gene matches: 4. Germline CDR1 MNHEY, CDR2 SVGEGT. The CDR3 spells CASSREATYNEQFF. The CDR3 DNA is TGTGCCAGCAGCCGGGAGGCGACCTACAATGAGCAGTTCTTC.

This chain links TRBV7-9 with TRBJ1-4, with D unclear. This CDR3 is built from 16 residues. Germline-derived CDR1 and CDR2 are SEHNR and FQNEAQ (reference sequence). The V and J ends lost 5 bases and 0 bases respectively, with 13 bases between them. CDR3 DNA: TGTGCCAGCAGCCCTCGGGTTGGTGCAACTAATGAAAAACTGTTTTTT. Protein product: CASSPRVGATNEKLFF.

This chain's CDR3 is CASSLWTSGNSYEQYF. The CDR3 DNA reads as TGTGCCAGCAGCTTGTGGACTAGCGGGAACTCCTACGAGCAGTACTTC. The chain combines TRBV5-4 with TRBJ2-7; 12 bases are a match to TRBD2. J lost 0 bases, V lost 1 base, and 2 bases had no gene match. This CDR3 is built from 16 residues. CDR1 and CDR2 (germline): SGHNT, YYREEE (reference sequence).

The gene calls are TRBV6-5 and TRBJ2-3, with 8 bases lining up with TRBD2. V was pared by 4 bases and J by 0 bases, with 0 bases of the junction left unmatched. The CDR3 spans 14 residues. Per germline, CDR1 MNHEY and CDR2 SVGAGI. The CDR3 nucleotides are TGTGCCAGCAGTTGGACTAGCAGCACAGATACGCAGTATTTT. Translation gives CASSWTSSTDTQYF.

This chain uses TRBV3-1 (or the pseudogene TRBV3-2) with TRBJ2-7; D possibly corresponds to TRBD2 (6 bases). CDR3 length equals 18 residues. Germline CDR1 and CDR2: LGHDT and YNNKEL (reference sequence). Trimming shortened V by 4 bases and J by 6 bases, and 28 bases separated the two germline ends. The CDR3 here is CASSRPPFNSGPPIEQYF. CDR3 nucleotide sequence: TGTGCCAGCAGCCGCCCCCCTTTTAATAGCGGCCCTCCCATCGAGCAGTACTTC.

The chain links TRBV29-1 to TRBJ1-2; possibly TRBD1 for D (6 bases). The CDR3 loop spans 12 amino acids. Germline V gene sequence: CDR1 SQVTM, CDR2 ANQGSEA. V lost 7 bases to trimming and J lost 6 bases, with 15 bases between them. The CDR3 DNA follows: TGCAGCGCCCCTCTCCAGGGGCATGGCTACACCTTC. It translates to CSAPLQGHGYTF. The variable domain in full, completed from reference TRBV29-1 and TRBJ1-2, reads SAVISQKPSRDICQRGTSLTIQCQVDSQVTMMFWYRQQPGQSLTLIATANQGSEATYESGFVIDKFPISRPNLTFSTLTVSNMSPEDSSIYLCSAPLQGHGYTFGSGTRLTVV.

This chain connects TRBV14 to TRBJ1-1; TRBD1 matches at 7 bases. Per the germline V gene, CDR1 is SGHDN and CDR2 is FVKESK. The CDR3 runs to 16 residues. J was trimmed by 0 bases and V by 4 bases; bases with no gene match: 8. In DNA form, the CDR3 reads TGTGCCAGCAGCCCCCCGGGACAGCACATGAACACTGAAGCTTTCTTT. It encodes CASSPPGQHMNTEAFF.